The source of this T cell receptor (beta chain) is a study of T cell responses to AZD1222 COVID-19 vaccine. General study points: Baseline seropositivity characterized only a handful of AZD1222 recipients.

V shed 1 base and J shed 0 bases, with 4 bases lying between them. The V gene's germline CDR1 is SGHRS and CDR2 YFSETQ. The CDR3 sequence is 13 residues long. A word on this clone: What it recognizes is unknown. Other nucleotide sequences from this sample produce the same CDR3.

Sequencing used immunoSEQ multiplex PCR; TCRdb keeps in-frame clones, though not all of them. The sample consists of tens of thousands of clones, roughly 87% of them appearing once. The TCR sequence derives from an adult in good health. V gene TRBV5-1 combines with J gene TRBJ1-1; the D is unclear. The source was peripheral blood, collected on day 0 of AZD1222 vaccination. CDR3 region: CASSLSLNTEAFF. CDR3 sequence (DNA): TGCGCCAGCAGCTTGTCCCTGAACACTGAAGCTTTCTTT. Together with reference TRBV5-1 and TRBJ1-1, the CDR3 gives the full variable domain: KAGVTQTPRYLIKTRGQQVTLSCSPISGHRSVSWYQQTPGQGLQFLFEYFSETQRNKGNFPGRFSGRQFSNSRSEMNVSTLELGDSALYLCASSLSLNTEAFFGQGTRLTVV.